This TCR beta chain originates from a study of long-term antiretroviral therapy in people with HIV (dated by TCRdb to between 2021 and 2024). Looking at the study overall: The earliest samples were collected about a decade before the 2015 WHO recommendation for immediate ART, when ART was typically delayed until CD4 counts fell. Whether ART initiation and durable HIV suppression were associated with changes in peripheral blood TRB repertoire composition and diversity was tested in a retrospective serial study. The cohort contributed about 190 cryopreserved PBMC samples from 30 adults with confirmed HIV infection, collected serially over a mean of about 6 years (range 1-12). About two fifths of the roughly 30 participants with HIV were female. Test extractions of a monoclonal T-cell line alongside 33 polyclonal samples showed no cross-contamination during QIAcube processing.

A word on this clone: There is no known antigen for this receptor. Base qualities were left out, and no much larger clone turns up one base away.

Inclusion was restricted to participants for whom at least one PBMC sample before ART initiation and at least two post-ART samples were available. Treatment was received in the United States of America by all participants with HIV. Cryopreserved samples of about 1-10 million PBMC were thawed and washed before DNA extraction. At the time of the earliest PBMC sample, participants with HIV were aged between roughly 20 and 60 years. Per participant, PBMC samples came from 1-4 timepoints prior to ART initiation and 2-8 timepoints following ART initiation, for a median of 7 samples. For every participant, serial HIV viral load, CD4+ T-cell count, ART history and demographic data were obtained. Genomic DNA was extracted from unsorted PBMC with a Qiagen kit on a QIAcube, processed in batches of 12 samples. The germline V gene supplies CDR1 SGHRS and CDR2 YFSETQ. Including the terminal cysteine and phenylalanine, the CDR3 comprises 16 residues. Of all the DNA, just the CDR3 is kept, 48 bases in frame from base 1. V lost 0 bases and J lost 0 bases, and the count of bases not matched to a germline gene is 3.

What the study reported, not specific to this receptor: At every time point, the repertoire was dominated by expanded TRB clones first identified before ART initiation, although this dominance fluctuated and, in many PLHIV, declined after ART. No data were available on ART adherence, viral resistance or therapy changes, limiting inferences about post-ART repertoire changes. Because cell numbers in pre-ART samples were limited, unsorted PBMC were profiled instead of sorted CD4+ and CD8+ T cells. Compared with controls, HIV repertoires had narrower CDR3 length ranges, and the network structure pointed to an antigen-experienced repertoire that shifted only slightly toward naive after ART. The samples were dated from the mid-2000s to the late 2010s, and the ART regimens that were used may be less effective than current ART regimens. ART initiation was associated with a significant increase in TRB diversity, but diversity stayed significantly below transplant donor controls even after long-term ART. Since PBMC availability was limited, sequencing covered only the TCR beta chain, with no alpha chain pairing.

The immunoSEQ hsTCRB v3.0 assay was used at survey level resolution for TRB variable region sequencing. The targeted TRB sequencing depth was roughly 35,000-50,000 T-cell genomes per sample. Pooled TRB libraries were sequenced on an Illumina MiSeq with a v3 150-cycle kit. The authors' analysis ran thus. Repertoire analysis was run in R within a reproducible Nextflow workflow that covered QC, data transformation and analysis. LymphoSeq2, an R package for exploring AIRR-Seq data, was used to implement the custom analyses. A handful of samples that produced fewer than 5000 total TRB sequences were removed, so under 200 HIV repertoires were analyzed. Among the approximately 190 retained HIV repertoires, 55 to 60 were collected before ART initiation and some 130 after ART initiation. Repertoires were downsampled to 5000 TRB nucleotide sequences, with summary statistics averaged over 100 downsampling iterations. Only TRB sequences with CDR3 regions of at least seven amino acids were retained for analysis. A Shannon entropy-derived clonality score and the Gini coefficient were used to measure diversity. In the repertoire networks, any two of the top 5000 CDR3 amino acid sequences were linked whenever the two sequences differed by an edit distance of one. GLIPH2 predicted antigen specificity groups and MHC restriction for TRB CDR3 amino acid sequences. CDR3 amino acid sequences were matched against VDJdb and McPAS-TCR to flag known CMV, EBV, HIV or tissue antigen associations. Pre-ART, post-ART and control groups were compared with Wilcoxon signed-rank tests and Holm-Bonferroni correction. TCRdb obtained this table from immuneACCESS and retained in-frame rearrangements with V and J assigned. These tables miss some clones; where compared with another copy, unresolved V genes account for less than half of the shortfall, and the remainder is unexplained. The D gene and trimming were derived from the DNA, and the V and J assignments and clone size from that table. The sample profile shows more than 20,000 clones; around 84% of them were found once. Of the sample, around 5.4% falls within the top ten clones.

The V and J genes are TRBV5-1 and TRBJ2-3; TRBD1 fits 8 bases in the junction. The starting material was unsorted PBMCs, obtained 4.4 years after starting antiretroviral therapy. The origin of this receptor is a man between 25 and 39 years old with HIV. The CDR3 reads as follows: CASSLGDRISTDTQYF. The DNA sequence is given as TGCGCCAGCAGCTTGGGGGACAGGATTAGCACAGATACGCAGTATTTT.